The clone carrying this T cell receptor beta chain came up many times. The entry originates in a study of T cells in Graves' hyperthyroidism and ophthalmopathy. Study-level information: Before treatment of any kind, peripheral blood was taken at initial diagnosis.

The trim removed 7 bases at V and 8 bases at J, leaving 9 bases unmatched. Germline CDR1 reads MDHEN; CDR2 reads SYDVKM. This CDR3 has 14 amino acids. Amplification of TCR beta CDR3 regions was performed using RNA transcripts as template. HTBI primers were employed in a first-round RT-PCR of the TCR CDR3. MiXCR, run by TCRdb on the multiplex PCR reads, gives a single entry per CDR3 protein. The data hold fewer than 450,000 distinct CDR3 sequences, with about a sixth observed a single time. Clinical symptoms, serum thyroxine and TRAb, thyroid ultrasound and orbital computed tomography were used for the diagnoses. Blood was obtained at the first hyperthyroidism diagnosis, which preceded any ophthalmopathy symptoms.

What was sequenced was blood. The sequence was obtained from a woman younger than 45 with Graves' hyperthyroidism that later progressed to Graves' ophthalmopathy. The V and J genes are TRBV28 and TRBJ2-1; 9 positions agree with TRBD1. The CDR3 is CASTGTGILDEQFF. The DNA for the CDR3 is TGTGCCAGCACCGGGACAGGGATATTGGATGAGCAGTTCTTC.